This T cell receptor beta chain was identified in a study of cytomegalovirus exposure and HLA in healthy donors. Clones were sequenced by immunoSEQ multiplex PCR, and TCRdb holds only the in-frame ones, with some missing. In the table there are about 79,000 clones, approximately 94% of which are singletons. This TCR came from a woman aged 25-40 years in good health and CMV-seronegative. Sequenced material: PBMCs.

For the CDR3, the DNA is TGTGCCAGCAGCTGGACTAGCGGATTGCAAGAGACCCAGTACTTC. Protein: CASSWTSGLQETQYF. The rearrangement links TRBV9 to TRBJ2-5, with TRBD2 matching 10 bases. CDR1 SGDLS and CDR2 YYNGEE come from the germline V gene. V gave up 4 bases and J gave up 2 bases; unmatched junction bases: 5. This CDR3 contains 15 residues.